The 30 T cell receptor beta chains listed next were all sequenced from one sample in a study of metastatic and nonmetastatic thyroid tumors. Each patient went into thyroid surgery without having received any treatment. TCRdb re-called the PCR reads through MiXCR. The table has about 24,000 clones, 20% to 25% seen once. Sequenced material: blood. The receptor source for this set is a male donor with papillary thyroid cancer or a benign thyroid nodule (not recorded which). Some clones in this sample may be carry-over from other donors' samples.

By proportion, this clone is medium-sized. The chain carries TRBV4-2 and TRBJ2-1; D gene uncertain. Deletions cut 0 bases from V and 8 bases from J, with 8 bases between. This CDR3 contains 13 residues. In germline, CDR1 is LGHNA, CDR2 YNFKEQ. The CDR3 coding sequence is TGTGCCAGCAGCCAAGATCTTGCCGATGAGCAGTTCTTC. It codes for CASSQDLADEQFF.

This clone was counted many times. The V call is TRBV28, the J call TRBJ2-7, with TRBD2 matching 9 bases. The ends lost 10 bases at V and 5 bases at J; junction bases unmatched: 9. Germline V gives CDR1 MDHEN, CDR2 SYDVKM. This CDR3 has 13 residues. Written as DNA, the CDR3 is TGTGCCATCCATAGCGGGAGAGGCGACGAGCAGTACTTC. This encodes CAIHSGRGDEQYF.

CDR3 coding DNA: TGTGCCAGCAGTGACTCGGGGACTCCCAATGAGCAGTTCTTC. It codes for CASSDSGTPNEQFF. This rearrangement joins TRBV6-4 to TRBJ2-1; weak D call: TRBD2 (6 bases). Trimming pared 0 bases from V and 6 bases from J, leaving 9 bases between. This CDR3 contains 14 residues. From germline, CDR1 is MRHNA and CDR2 SNTAGT.

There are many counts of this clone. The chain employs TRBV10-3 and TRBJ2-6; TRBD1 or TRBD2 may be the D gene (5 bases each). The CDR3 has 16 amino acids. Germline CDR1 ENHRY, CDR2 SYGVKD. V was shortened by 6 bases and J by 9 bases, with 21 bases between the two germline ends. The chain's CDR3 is CAIRQNRDGEGNVLTF. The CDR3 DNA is TGTGCCATCAGGCAAAACCGGGACGGTGAAGGCAACGTCCTGACTTTC.

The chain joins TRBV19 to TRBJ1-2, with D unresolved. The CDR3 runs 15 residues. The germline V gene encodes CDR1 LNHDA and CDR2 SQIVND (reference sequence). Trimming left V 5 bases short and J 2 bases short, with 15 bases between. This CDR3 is CASSQDHTANYGYTF. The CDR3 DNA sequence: TGTGCCAGTAGTCAGGACCACACGGCCAACTATGGCTACACCTTC.

The CDR3 region has the DNA TGTGCCAGCAGCCCAGCGGGAGGGCCAGATACGCAGTATTTT. Protein: CASSPAGGPDTQYF. J is TRBJ2-3 and V is TRBV6-2 or TRBV6-3; 10 nucleotides align to TRBD2. The CDR3 spans 14 residues. Germline CDR1 MNHEY, CDR2 SVGEGT. V trimming: 6 bases; J trimming: 4 bases; junction bases outside the gene matches: 4.

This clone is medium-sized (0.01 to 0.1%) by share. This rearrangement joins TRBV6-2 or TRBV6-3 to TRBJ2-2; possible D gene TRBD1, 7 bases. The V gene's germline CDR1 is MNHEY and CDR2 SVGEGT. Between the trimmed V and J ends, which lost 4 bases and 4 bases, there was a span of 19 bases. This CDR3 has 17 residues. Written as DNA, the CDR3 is TGTGCCAGCAGTTTTCTCCAGGGGGACTTGGGCACCGGGGAGCTGTTTTTT. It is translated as CASSFLQGDLGTGELFF.

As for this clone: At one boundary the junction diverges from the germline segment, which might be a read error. Here the CDR3 DNA reads TGTGCCAGTAGTCTGGCTAGCGTGCCCTACAATGAGCTGTTCTTC. Protein product: CASSLASVPYNELFF. V gene TRBV19 combines with J gene TRBJ2-1; TRBD2 might be the D (6 bases). CDR1 is LNHDA, CDR2 SQIVND, per germline (reference sequence). The CDR3 covers 15 residues.

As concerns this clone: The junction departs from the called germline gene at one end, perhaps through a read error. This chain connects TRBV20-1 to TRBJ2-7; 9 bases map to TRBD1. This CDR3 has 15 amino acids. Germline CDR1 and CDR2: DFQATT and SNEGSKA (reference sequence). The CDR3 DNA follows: TGCATTGCGCCAAACACCGGGACAGGGAACTACGTGCAGTACTTC. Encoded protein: CIAPNTGTGNYVQYF.

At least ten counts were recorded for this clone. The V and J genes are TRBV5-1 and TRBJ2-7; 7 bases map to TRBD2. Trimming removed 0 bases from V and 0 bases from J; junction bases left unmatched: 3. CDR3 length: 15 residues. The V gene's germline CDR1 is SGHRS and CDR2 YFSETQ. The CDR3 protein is CASSLDAGVSYEQYF. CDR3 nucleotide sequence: TGCGCCAGCAGCTTGGATGCGGGAGTCTCCTACGAGCAGTACTTC. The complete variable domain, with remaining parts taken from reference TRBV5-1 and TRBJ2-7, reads KAGVTQTPRYLIKTRGQQVTLSCSPISGHRSVSWYQQTPGQGLQFLFEYFSETQRNKGNFPGRFSGRQFSNSRSEMNVSTLELGDSALYLCASSLDAGVSYEQYFGPGTRLTVT.

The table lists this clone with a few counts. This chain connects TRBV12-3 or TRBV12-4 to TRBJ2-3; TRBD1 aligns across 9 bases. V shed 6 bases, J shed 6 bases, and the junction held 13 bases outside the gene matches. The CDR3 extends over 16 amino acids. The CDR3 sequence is CASSPGTGFGWDTQYF. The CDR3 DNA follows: TGTGCCAGCAGCCCGGGGACAGGGTTTGGTTGGGATACGCAGTATTTT.

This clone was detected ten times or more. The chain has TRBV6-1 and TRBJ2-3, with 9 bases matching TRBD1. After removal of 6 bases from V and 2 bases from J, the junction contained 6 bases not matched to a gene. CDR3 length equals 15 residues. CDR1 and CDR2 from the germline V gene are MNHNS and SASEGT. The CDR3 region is CASRSGTGITDTQYF. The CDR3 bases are TGTGCCAGCAGGTCCGGGACAGGGATCACAGATACGCAGTATTTT.

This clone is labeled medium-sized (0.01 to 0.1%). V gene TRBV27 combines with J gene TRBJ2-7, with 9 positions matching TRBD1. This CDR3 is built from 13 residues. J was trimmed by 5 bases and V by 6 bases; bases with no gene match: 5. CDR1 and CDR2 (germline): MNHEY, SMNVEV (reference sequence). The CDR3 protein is CASSPGQGHEQYF. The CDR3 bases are TGTGCCAGCAGCCCGGGACAGGGTCACGAGCAGTACTTC.

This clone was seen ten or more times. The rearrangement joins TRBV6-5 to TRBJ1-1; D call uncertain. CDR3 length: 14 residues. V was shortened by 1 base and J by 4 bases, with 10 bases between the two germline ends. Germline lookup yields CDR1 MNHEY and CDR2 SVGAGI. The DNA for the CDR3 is TGTGCCAGCAGTTACTTCGGGGAGGGCACTGAAGCTTTCTTT. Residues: CASSYFGEGTEAFF.

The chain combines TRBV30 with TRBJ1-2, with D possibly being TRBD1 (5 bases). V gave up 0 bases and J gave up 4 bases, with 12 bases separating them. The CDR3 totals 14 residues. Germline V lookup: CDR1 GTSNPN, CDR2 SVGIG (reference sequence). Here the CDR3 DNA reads TGTGCCTGGAGTGTAGGGCAGGGCGGCTATGGCTACACCTTC. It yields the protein CAWSVGQGGYGYTF.

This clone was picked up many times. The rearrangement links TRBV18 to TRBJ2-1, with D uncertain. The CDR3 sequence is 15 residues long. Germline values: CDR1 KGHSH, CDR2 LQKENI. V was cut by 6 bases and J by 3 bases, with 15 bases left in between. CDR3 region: CASSLQPTHYNEQFF. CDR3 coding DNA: TGTGCCAGCTCCCTGCAGCCCACGCACTACAATGAGCAGTTCTTC.

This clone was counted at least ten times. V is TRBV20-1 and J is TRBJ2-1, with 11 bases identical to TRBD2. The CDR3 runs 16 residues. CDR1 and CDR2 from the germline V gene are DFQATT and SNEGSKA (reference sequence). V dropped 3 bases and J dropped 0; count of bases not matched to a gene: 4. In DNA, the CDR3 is TGCAGTGCTAGTCCACTAGCGGGAGTCTCCTACAATGAGCAGTTCTTC. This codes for CSASPLAGVSYNEQFF.

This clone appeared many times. DNA for the CDR3: TGTGCCAGTACTTGGGGACACAATCAGCCCCAGCATTTT. Translation: CASTWGHNQPQHF. The V call is TRBV2, the J call TRBJ1-5, with a possible D match to TRBD1 (6 bases). This CDR3 is 13 amino acids long. CDR1 and CDR2 (germline): SNHLY, FYNNEI. V dropped 9 bases and J dropped 3 bases, with 12 bases sitting between them.

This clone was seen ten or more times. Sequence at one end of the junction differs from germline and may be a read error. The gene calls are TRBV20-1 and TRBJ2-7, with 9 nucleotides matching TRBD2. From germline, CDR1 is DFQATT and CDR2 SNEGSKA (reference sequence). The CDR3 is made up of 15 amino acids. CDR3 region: CSARDWERGAYEQCF. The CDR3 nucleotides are TGCAGTGCTAGAGATTGGGAGCGGGGGGCCTACGAGCAGTGCTTC.

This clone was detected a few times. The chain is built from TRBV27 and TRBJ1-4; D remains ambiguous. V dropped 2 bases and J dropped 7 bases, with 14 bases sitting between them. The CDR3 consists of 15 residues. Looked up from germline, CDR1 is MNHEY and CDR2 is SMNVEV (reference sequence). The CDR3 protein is CASSLMFPLGEKLFF. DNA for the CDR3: TGTGCCAGCAGTTTAATGTTTCCCCTGGGTGAAAAACTGTTTTTT.

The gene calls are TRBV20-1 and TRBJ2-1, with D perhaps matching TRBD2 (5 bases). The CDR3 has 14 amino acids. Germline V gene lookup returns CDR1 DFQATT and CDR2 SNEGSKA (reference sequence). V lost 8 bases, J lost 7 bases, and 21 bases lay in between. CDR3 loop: CSPRAGEGTNEQFF. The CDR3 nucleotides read TGCAGTCCACGAGCCGGAGAGGGAACGAATGAGCAGTTCTTC.

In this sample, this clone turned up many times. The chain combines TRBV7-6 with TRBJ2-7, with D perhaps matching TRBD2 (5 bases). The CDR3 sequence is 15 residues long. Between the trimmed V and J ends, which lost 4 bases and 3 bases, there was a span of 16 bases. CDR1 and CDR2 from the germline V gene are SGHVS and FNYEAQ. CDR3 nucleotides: TGTGCCAGCAGCTCCCTAATTGGGAGAGACTACGAGCAGTACTTC. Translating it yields CASSSLIGRDYEQYF.

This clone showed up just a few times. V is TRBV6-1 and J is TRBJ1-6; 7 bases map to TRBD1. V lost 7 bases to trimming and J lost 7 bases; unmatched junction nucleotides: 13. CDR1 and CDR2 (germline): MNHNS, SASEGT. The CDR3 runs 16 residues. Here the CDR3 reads CASIPTGAVTNSPLHF. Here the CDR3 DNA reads TGTGCCAGCATCCCCACAGGGGCTGTCACAAATTCACCCCTCCACTTT.

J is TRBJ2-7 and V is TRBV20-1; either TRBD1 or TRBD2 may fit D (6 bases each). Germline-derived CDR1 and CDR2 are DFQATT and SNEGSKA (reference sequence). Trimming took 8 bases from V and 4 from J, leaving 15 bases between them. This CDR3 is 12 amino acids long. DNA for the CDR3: TGCAGTTTAGTCGGGGGCCATTACGAGCAGTACTTC. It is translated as CSLVGGHYEQYF.

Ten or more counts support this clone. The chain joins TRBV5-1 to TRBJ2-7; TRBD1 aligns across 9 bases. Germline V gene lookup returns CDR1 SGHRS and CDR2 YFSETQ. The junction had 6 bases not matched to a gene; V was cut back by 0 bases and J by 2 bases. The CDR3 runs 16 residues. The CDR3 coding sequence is TGCGCCAGCAGCTTGGCCATCGGACAGGGGACCTACGAGCAGTACTTC. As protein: CASSLAIGQGTYEQYF.

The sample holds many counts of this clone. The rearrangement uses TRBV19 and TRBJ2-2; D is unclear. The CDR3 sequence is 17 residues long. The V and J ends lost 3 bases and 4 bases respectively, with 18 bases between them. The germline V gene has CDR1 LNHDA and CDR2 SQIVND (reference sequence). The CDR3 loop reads CASSMSLSRGGTGELFF. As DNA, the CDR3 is TGTGCCAGTAGTATGTCCTTGAGCAGAGGCGGCACCGGGGAGCTGTTTTTT. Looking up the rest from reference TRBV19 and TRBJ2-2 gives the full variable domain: DGGITQSPKYLFRKEGQNVTLSCEQNLNHDAMYWYRQDPGQGLRLIYYSQIVNDFQKGDIAEGYSVSREKKESFPLTVTSAQKNPTAFYLCASSMSLSRGGTGELFFGEGSRLTVL.

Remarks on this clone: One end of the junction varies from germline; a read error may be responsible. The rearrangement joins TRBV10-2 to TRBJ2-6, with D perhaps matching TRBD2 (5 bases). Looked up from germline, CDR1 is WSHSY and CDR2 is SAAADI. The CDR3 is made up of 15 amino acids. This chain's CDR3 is CASTSKGAGDNVLTF. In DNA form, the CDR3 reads TGCGCCAGCACCTCCAAGGGAGCTGGGGACAACGTCCTGACTTTC.

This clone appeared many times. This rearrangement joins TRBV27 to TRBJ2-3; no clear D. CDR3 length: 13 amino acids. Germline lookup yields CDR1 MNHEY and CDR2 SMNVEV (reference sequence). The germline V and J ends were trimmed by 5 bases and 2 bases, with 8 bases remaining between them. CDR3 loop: CASSPSTTDTQYF. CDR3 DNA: TGTGCCAGCAGTCCCTCGACCACAGATACGCAGTATTTT.

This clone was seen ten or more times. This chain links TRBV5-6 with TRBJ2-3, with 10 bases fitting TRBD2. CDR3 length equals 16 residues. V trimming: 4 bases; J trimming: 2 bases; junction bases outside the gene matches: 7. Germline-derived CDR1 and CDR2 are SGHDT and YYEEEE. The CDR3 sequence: CASSRGAGGFTDTQYF. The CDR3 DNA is TGTGCCAGCAGCAGGGGAGCGGGAGGGTTCACAGATACGCAGTATTTT.

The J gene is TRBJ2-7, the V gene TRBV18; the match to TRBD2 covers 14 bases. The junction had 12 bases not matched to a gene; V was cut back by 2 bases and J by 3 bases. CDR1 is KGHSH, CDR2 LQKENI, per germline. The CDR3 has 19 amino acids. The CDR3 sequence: CASSPKRLAGGHINYEQYF. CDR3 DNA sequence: TGTGCCAGCTCACCAAAACGACTAGCGGGAGGGCATATCAACTACGAGCAGTACTTC.